These 5 T cell receptor beta chains were sequenced from one sample in a study of blood T cell repertoires in COVID-19 (dated by TCRdb to about 2020). Library generation was performed with the immunoSEQ multiplex PCR assay. Imported from immuneACCESS, the table was reduced by TCRdb to in-frame sequences with V and J called. These copies leave out some clones; in studies compared against another copy, an unresolved V gene accounts for under half, and the cause of the remainder is not known. The sample data list about 210,000 clones, and around 80% of these were observed just once. Approximately 12% of the sample comes from the top ten. The sample taken for sequencing was peripheral blood. Source of these receptors: a middle-aged woman with acute or convalescent COVID-19.

The J gene is TRBJ1-4, the V gene TRBV2; D is unclear. CDR1 and CDR2 from the germline V gene are SNHLY and FYNNEI. V lost 8 bases, J lost 4 bases, and 11 bases lay in between. The CDR3 covers 13 residues. CDR3 in DNA: TGTGCCAGCGAGAAGCTAAGTAATGAAAAACTGTTTTTT. As protein: CASEKLSNEKLFF.

V usage is TRBV18 and J usage is TRBJ2-3, with D maybe TRBD2 (6 bases). V was pared by 7 bases and J by 1 base, with 15 bases between. CDR3 size: 15 residues. Germline V CDR1 and CDR2: KGHSH, LQKENI. CDR3 in DNA: TGTGCCAGCTTCCTCACGCGGGGAGGCACAGATACGCAGTATTTT. Its translation: CASFLTRGGTDTQYF.

The genes are TRBV20-1 and TRBJ1-4, with 10 nucleotides matching TRBD1. The CDR3 is made up of 17 amino acids. Trimming cost V 7 bases and J 1 base; bases outside gene matches: 12. In germline, CDR1 is DFQATT, CDR2 SNEGSKA (reference sequence). The DNA for the CDR3 is TGCAGTGTTAGTCGCCGGGACAGGGGTCTAACTAATGAAAAACTGTTTTTT. Amino acids: CSVSRRDRGLTNEKLFF.

The chain employs TRBV7-2 and TRBJ2-5; possibly TRBD2 for D (6 bases). Germline CDR1 SGHTA, CDR2 FQGNSA. Trimming stripped 1 base from V and 1 base from J, with 10 bases between. The CDR3 has 15 amino acids. CDR3 nucleotide sequence: TGTGCCAGCAGCTTAGAAGGCGGGATCCAAGAGACCCAGTACTTC. Translation gives CASSLEGGIQETQYF. Full variable domain (outside the CDR3, taken from reference TRBV7-2 and TRBJ2-5): GAGVSQSPSNKVTEKGKDVELRCDPISGHTALYWYRQSLGQGLEFLIYFQGNSAPDKSGLPSDRFSAERTGGSVSTLTIQRTQQEDSAVYLCASSLEGGIQETQYFGPGTRLLVL.

This clone showed up just once. V usage is TRBV2 and J usage is TRBJ1-6; the D gene is possibly TRBD1 (6 bases). The V end lost 6 bases, the J end lost 7 bases, and 10 bases lay between the germline ends. The CDR3 sequence is 13 residues long. Germline CDR1 is SNHLY and CDR2 is FYNNEI. CDR3 sequence: CASRSQGNSPLHF. The CDR3 nucleotides read TGTGCCAGCAGATCCCAGGGGAATTCACCCCTCCACTTT.